The rows below give T cell receptor beta chains drawn from one sample of a study of shared clonotypes between healthy human individuals. TCRdb's table, derived via immunoSEQ multiplex PCR, lists solely in-frame clones and lacks some. The table lists millions of clones, 85% to 95% of them singletons. Sequences were obtained from naive CD8+ T cells from PBMCs. Every receptor here comes from a young man in good health. Some clones in this sample may be carry-over from other donors' samples. The CDR3 runs from the conserved cysteine through the conserved F or W. A D gene is named only where the DNA matches it firmly. A clone size is listed for some rows: how often the clone was seen (once, few, many), or a class if it is expanded.

d_call	j_call	v_call	clone_size	cdr3_aa	cdr3_nt
TRBD1	TRBJ1-2	TRBV13	-	CASSYTTGEDGYTF	TGTGCCAGCAGCTACACGACAGGGGAGGACGGCTACACCTTC
TRBD1	TRBJ1-2	TRBV27	-	CASSSRDRVDGYTF	TGTGCCAGCAGTTCCCGGGACAGGGTGGATGGCTACACCTTC
-	TRBJ1-5	TRBV4-2	few	CASSQVVGEPQHF	TGTGCCAGCAGCCAAGTGGTCGGAGAGCCCCAGCATTTT
-	TRBJ1-1	TRBV6-5	-	CASSYRRDTEAFF	TGTGCCAGCAGTTACCGCAGGGACACTGAAGCTTTCTTT
TRBD2	TRBJ2-7	TRBV4-1	-	CASSQGVVLAGGPGEQYF	TGCGCCAGCAGCCAAGGGGTGGTGTTAGCGGGAGGGCCTGGGGAGCAGTACTTC
TRBD1	TRBJ1-1	TRBV18	-	CASSPRDRGTEAFF	TGTGCCAGCTCACCACGGGACAGGGGGACTGAAGCTTTCTTT
TRBD2	TRBJ2-1	TRBV9	-	CASSHPLAGGPVNEQFF	TGTGCCAGCAGCCACCCTCTAGCGGGAGGGCCGGTCAATGAGCAGTTCTTC
TRBD1	TRBJ1-2	TRBV5-1	-	CASREWKGANYGYTF	TGCGCCAGCAGGGAATGGAAGGGGGCCAACTATGGCTACACCTTC
-	TRBJ2-2	TRBV5-6	-	CASSLTLGGRTGELFF	TGTGCCAGCAGCTTGACCCTAGGCGGAAGGACCGGGGAGCTGTTTTTT
TRBD1	TRBJ1-2	TRBV28	-	CASSAVDRAYGYTF	TGTGCCAGCAGTGCCGTGGACAGGGCCTATGGCTACACCTTC
TRBD1	TRBJ1-6	TRBV4-1	-	CASSQQQGWGSSPLHF	TGCGCCAGCAGCCAACAACAGGGGTGGGGAAGTTCACCCCTCCACTTT
TRBD2	TRBJ2-5	TRBV13	-	CASSLRTSGTWETQYF	TGTGCCAGCAGCTTACGGACTAGCGGCACATGGGAGACCCAGTACTTC
-	TRBJ2-2	TRBV5-5	-	CASSLAIVGAGELFF	TGTGCCAGCAGCTTGGCAATTGTGGGAGCCGGGGAGCTGTTTTTT
-	TRBJ1-2	TRBV19	-	CASNSRENYGYTF	TGTGCCAGTAATAGTCGGGAAAACTATGGCTACACCTTC
TRBD2	TRBJ2-3	TRBV27	-	CASSPGLAGRTDTQYF	TGTGCCAGCAGTCCCGGACTAGCGGGACGAACAGATACGCAGTATTTT
-	TRBJ2-7	TRBV11-2	-	CASSLSSSYEQYF	TGTGCCAGCAGCTTATCTAGCTCCTACGAGCAGTACTTC
-	TRBJ1-2	TRBV7-8	once	CASTDGEQGNYGYTF	TGTGCCAGCACCGATGGGGAACAGGGCAACTATGGCTACACCTTC
TRBD1	TRBJ2-5	TRBV4-3	-	CASSQAQGIGETQYF	TGCGCCAGCAGCCAGGCACAGGGGATTGGAGAGACCCAGTACTTC
-	TRBJ2-7	TRBV5-1	once	CASSWTVRSIHEQYF	TGCGCCAGCAGCTGGACGGTGAGGTCTATCCACGAGCAGTACTTC
TRBD1	TRBJ1-1	TRBV5-1	-	CASSLRQGSEAFF	TGCGCCAGCAGCTTGAGACAGGGCTCTGAAGCTTTCTTT
-	TRBJ1-1	TRBV14	few	CASSQVVGAEAFF	TGTGCCAGCAGCCAAGTGGTGGGGGCTGAAGCTTTCTTT
-	TRBJ2-1	TRBV7-6	-	CASSLGQGSYNEQFF	TGTGCCAGCAGCTTAGGGCAGGGTTCCTACAATGAGCAGTTCTTC
TRBD2	TRBJ2-1	TRBV10-2	-	CASSLLAGGTNEQFF	TGCGCCAGCAGTCTGCTAGCGGGCGGGACCAATGAGCAGTTCTTC
TRBD1	TRBJ1-5	TRBV28	once	CASSGGQGLPRAQHF	TGTGCCAGCAGTGGGGGACAGGGTCTCCCTCGGGCCCAGCATTTT
-	TRBJ2-7	TRBV18	-	CASSPGARSSYEQYF	TGTGCCAGCTCACCAGGAGCCCGAAGCTCCTACGAGCAGTACTTC
TRBD1	TRBJ1-4	TRBV6-5	once	CASSFQGGTNEKLFF	TGTGCCAGCAGTTTTCAGGGGGGGACTAATGAAAAACTGTTTTTT
-	TRBJ2-7	TRBV10-3	once	CAYMGEYSYEQYF	TGTGCCTATATGGGGGAGTACTCCTACGAGCAGTACTTC
-	TRBJ1-1	TRBV15	-	CATSRPTENTEAFF	TGTGCCACCAGCAGACCGACCGAGAACACTGAAGCTTTCTTT
-	TRBJ2-7	TRBV12-5	-	CASGPAGSYEQYF	TGTGCTAGTGGCCCCGCGGGCTCCTACGAGCAGTACTTC
TRBD1	TRBJ1-5	TRBV6-1	-	CASIGTGGSNQPQHF	TGTGCCAGCATCGGGACAGGGGGAAGCAATCAGCCCCAGCATTTT
-	TRBJ2-5	TRBV7-3	-	CASSLGGGGMETQYF	TGTGCCAGCAGCTTAGGAGGAGGGGGCATGGAGACCCAGTACTTC
-	TRBJ2-7	TRBV4-3	once	CASSSRVDTSYEQYF	TGCGCCAGCAGCAGCCGGGTGGACACCAGCTACGAGCAGTACTTC
-	TRBJ2-7	TRBV29-1	-	CSVPAQGFRGEQYF	TGCAGCGTTCCCGCGCAGGGTTTTCGGGGCGAGCAGTACTTC
-	TRBJ2-2	TRBV5-8	-	CASSPLRDKNTGELFF	TGTGCCAGCAGCCCCCTCCGGGACAAGAACACCGGGGAGCTGTTTTTT
-	TRBJ2-3	TRBV6-5	-	CASSYLDTQYF	TGTGCCAGCAGTTATCTTGATACGCAGTATTTT
TRBD2	TRBJ2-2	TRBV19	-	CASSMPGGYTGELFF	TGTGCCAGTAGTATGCCGGGAGGGTACACCGGGGAGCTGTTTTTT
-	TRBJ1-1	TRBV4-1	once	CASSPTPGARDTEAFF	TGCGCCAGCAGCCCCACTCCTGGGGCCCGAGACACTGAAGCTTTCTTT
-	TRBJ1-4	TRBV30	-	CAWSVGGFGANEKLFF	TGTGCCTGGAGTGTAGGGGGGTTCGGGGCTAATGAAAAACTGTTTTTT
-	TRBJ1-2	TRBV7-9	-	CAGSLLSGYTF	TGTGCCGGTAGCCTACTCAGTGGCTACACCTTC
TRBD2	TRBJ2-1	TRBV11-2	-	CASSLGTSGINEQFF	TGTGCCAGCAGCTTAGGGACTAGCGGGATAAATGAGCAGTTCTTC